The present T cell receptor beta chain was sequenced within a study of blood T cell repertoires in COVID-19. Clones were read by immunoSEQ multiplex PCR, and TCRdb kept only the in-frame ones, dropping some. The sample lists about 330,000 clones, 75% to 90% occurring once. Trimming took 8 bases from V and 7 from J; bases not matched to a gene: 7. CDR1 and CDR2 from the germline V gene are MNHEY and SVGAGI. The CDR3 sequence is 13 residues long. Those who participated ranged in age from roughly 18 to 89 years and resided in approximately 26 US areas. What the recovered Cohort 3 donors had was two negative PCRs, clearance, or symptom resolution.

The J gene is TRBJ2-1, the V gene TRBV6-5; 8 bases map to TRBD2. The sample comprised PBMCs or T cells enriched from blood (not recorded which). The sequence was collected from a man aged 25-45 years who had recovered from COVID-19. CDR3 sequence: CASGLGTSNEQFF. As DNA, the CDR3 is TGTGCCAGCGGTTTAGGGACTAGTAATGAGCAGTTCTTC.